This T cell receptor (beta chain) came from a study of shared clonotypes between healthy human individuals. PCR replicates performed on unsorted PBMC used roughly 320 ng DNA, approximately 30,000 T cell genomes. Original analysis: Junction-only immunoSEQ data arrived without quality scores, meaning filtering differed. The method was immunoSEQ multiplex PCR; TCRdb's version includes in-frame clones alone and lacks a portion of them. The V and J calls and clone size come from that table; D and trimming were worked out from the DNA. In the table there are 470,000 or so clones, around 73% of which are singletons. Study-wide results and caveats: Researchers sampled blood only, noting tissue repertoires likely differ. Clonotype sharing among the donors was expected to vary with sequencing depth.

The V end was cut by 1 base, the J end by 0 bases, with 7 bases between. The CDR3 spans 14 residues. Germline assignment: CDR1 SGDLS and CDR2 YYNGEE. In the case of this clone: Antigen: not known.

This TCR derives from a middle-aged woman in good health. Some clones in this sample may be carry-over from other donors' samples. Sequenced material: PBMCs. The V call is TRBV9, the J call TRBJ1-2, with D unclear. The CDR3 coding sequence is TGTGCCAGCAGCGTATCCGCATCTAACTATGGCTACACCTTC. It specifies CASSVSASNYGYTF.